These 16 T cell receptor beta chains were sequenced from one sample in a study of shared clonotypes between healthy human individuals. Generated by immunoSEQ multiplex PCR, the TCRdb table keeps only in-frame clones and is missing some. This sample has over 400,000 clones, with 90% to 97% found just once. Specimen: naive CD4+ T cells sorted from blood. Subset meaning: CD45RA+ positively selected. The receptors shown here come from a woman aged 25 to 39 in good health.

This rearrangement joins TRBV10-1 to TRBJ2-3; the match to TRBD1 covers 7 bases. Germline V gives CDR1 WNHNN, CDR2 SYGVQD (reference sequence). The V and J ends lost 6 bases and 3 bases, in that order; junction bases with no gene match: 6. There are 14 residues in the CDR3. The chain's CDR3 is CASSPGTETDTQYF. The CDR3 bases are TGCGCCAGCAGCCCCGGGACAGAGACAGATACGCAGTATTTT.

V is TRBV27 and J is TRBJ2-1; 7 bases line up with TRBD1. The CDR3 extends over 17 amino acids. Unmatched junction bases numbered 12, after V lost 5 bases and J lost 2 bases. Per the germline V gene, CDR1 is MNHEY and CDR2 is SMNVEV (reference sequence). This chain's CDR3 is CASSPPPTGKTYNEQFF. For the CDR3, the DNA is TGTGCCAGCAGTCCTCCTCCGACAGGGAAAACCTACAATGAGCAGTTCTTC.

The CDR3 coding sequence is TGTGCCAGCACCCCCTTAGGCAACCTTCGAGGCACTGAAGCTTTCTTT. Protein: CASTPLGNLRGTEAFF. The J gene is TRBJ1-1, the V gene TRBV5-4, with D uncertain. V dropped 6 bases and J dropped 4 bases, with 22 bases sitting between them. The CDR3 runs 16 residues. CDR1 and CDR2 from the germline V gene are SGHNT and YYREEE (reference sequence).

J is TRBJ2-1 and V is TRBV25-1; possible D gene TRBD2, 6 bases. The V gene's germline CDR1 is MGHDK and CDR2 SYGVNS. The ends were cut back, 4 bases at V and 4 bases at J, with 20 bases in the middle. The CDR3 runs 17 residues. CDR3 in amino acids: CASSGRTGTHDYNEQFF. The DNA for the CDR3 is TGTGCCAGCAGTGGAAGGACCGGGACTCACGATTACAATGAGCAGTTCTTC.

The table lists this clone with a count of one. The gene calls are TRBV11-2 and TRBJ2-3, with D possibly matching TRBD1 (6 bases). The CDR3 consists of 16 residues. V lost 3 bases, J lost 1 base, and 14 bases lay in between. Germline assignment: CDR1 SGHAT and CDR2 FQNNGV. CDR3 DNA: TGTGCCAGCAGCTTGAGACAGGCAAAAGGCACAGATACGCAGTATTTT. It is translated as CASSLRQAKGTDTQYF.

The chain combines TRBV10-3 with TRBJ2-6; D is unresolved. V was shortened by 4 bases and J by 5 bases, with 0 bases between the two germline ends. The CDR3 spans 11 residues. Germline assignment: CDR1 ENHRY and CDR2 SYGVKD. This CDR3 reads CAISGANVLTF. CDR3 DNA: TGTGCCATCAGTGGGGCCAACGTCCTGACTTTC.

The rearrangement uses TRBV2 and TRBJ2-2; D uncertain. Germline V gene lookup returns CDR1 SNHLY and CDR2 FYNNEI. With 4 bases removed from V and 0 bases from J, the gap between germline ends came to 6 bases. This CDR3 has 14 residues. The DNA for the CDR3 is TGTGCCAGCAGTGTCGCTGCGAACACCGGGGAGCTGTTTTTT. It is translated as CASSVAANTGELFF.

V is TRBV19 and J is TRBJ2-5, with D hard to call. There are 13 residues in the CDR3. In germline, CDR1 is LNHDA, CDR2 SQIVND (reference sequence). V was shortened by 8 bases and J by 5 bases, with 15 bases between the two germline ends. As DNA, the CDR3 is TGTGCCAGTTCCTATTTGATAGGGGAGACCCAGTACTTC. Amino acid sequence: CASSYLIGETQYF.

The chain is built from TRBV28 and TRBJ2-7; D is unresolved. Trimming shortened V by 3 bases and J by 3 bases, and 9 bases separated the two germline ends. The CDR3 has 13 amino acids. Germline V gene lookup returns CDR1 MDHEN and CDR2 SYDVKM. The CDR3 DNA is TGTGCCAGCAGTTTTCAATCCCTCTACGAGCAGTACTTC. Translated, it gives CASSFQSLYEQYF.

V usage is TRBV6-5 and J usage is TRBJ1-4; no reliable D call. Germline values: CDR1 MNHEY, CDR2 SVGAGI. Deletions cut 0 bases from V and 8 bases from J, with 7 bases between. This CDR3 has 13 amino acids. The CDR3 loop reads CASSYSLGEKLFF. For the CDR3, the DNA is TGTGCCAGCAGTTACTCGTTGGGGGAAAAACTGTTTTTT.

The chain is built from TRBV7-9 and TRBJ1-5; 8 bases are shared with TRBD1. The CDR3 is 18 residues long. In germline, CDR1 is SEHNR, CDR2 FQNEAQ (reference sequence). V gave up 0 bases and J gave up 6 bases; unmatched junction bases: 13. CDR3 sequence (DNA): TGTGCCAGCAGCTTAGCGTGGTCGGACAGGGATTTGGGTCAGCCCCAGCATTTT. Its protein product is CASSLAWSDRDLGQPQHF. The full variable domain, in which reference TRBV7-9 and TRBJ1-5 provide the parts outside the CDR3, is DTGVSQNPRHKITKRGQNVTFRCDPISEHNRLYWYRQTLGQGPEFLTYFQNEAQLEKSRLLSDRFSAERPKGSFSTLEIQRTEQGDSAMYLCASSLAWSDRDLGQPQHFGDGTRLSIL.

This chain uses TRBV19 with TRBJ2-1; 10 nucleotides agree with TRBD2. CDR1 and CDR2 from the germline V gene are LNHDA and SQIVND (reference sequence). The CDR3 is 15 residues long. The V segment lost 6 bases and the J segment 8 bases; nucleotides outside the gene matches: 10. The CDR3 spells CASRGIAGGSHEQFF. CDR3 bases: TGTGCCAGTAGGGGTATAGCGGGAGGTTCTCATGAGCAGTTCTTC.

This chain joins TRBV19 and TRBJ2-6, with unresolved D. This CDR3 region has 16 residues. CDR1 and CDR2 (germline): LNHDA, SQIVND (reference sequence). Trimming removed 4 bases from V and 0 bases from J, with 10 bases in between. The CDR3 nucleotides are TGTGCCAGTAGTACCGGGCCTCACTCTGGGGCCAACGTCCTGACTTTC. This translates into CASSTGPHSGANVLTF.

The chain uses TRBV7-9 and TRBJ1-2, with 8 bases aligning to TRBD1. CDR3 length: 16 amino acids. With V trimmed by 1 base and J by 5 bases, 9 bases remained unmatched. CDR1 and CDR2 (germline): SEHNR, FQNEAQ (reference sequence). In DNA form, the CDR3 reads TGTGCCAGCAGCTTAGACCCCGGACAGGGCACATATGGCTACACCTTC. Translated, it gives CASSLDPGQGTYGYTF.

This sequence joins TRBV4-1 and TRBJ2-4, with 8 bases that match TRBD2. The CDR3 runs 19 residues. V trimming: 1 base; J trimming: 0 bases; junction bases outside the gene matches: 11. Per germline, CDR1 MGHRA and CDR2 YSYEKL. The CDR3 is CASSQGWWREELAKNIQYF. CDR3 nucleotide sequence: TGCGCCAGCAGCCAAGGGTGGTGGCGGGAGGAACTAGCCAAAAACATTCAGTACTTC.

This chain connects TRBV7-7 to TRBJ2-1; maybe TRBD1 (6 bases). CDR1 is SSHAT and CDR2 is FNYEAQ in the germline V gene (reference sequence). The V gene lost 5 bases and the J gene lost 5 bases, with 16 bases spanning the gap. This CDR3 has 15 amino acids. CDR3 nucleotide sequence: TGTGCCAGCAGCCCGGGGTCAGGGGCCCACAATGAGCAGTTCTTC. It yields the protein CASSPGSGAHNEQFF.